This is a list of T cell receptor beta chains from one sample in a study of cytomegalovirus exposure and HLA in healthy donors. Clones were sequenced by immunoSEQ multiplex PCR, and TCRdb holds only the in-frame ones, with some missing. The data show over 85,000 clones, under 95% seen once. Sequencing was done on a sample of PBMCs. All receptors derive from a woman aged 25 to 39 in good health and CMV-seropositive. Each CDR3 is given with its conserved first and last residue. The D gene is left open where the match is weak. Size is omitted from some rows. Given values are once, few, many or a class for expanded clones.

v_gene	len	d_gene	j_gene	abundance	CDR3aa	CDR3nt
TRBV7-8	16	TRBD2	TRBJ2-7	-	CASSSSRLAGVYEQYF	TGTGCCAGCAGCTCCTCGCGACTAGCGGGAGTCTACGAGCAGTACTTC
TRBV6-4	15	-	TRBJ2-3	-	CASSAGTGPTDTQYF	TGTGCCAGCAGTGCCGGGACTGGGCCCACAGATACGCAGTATTTT
TRBV2	14	TRBD1	TRBJ1-2	once	CASSARTGHYGYTF	TGTGCCAGCAGTGCCAGGACAGGGCACTATGGCTACACCTTC
TRBV30	13	-	TRBJ1-2	-	CACPTGGDYGYTF	TGTGCCTGCCCAACAGGAGGGGACTATGGCTACACCTTC
TRBV9	13	-	TRBJ1-5	-	CASSVELDQPQHF	TGTGCCAGCAGCGTAGAATTAGATCAGCCCCAGCATTTT
TRBV7-9	13	-	TRBJ1-4	-	CASGEGGNEKLFF	TGTGCCAGCGGGGAGGGTGGAAATGAAAAACTGTTTTTT
TRBV11-2	12	TRBD1	TRBJ2-5	-	CASSWTGETQYF	TGTGCCAGCAGCTGGACAGGAGAGACCCAGTACTTC
TRBV5-4	18	TRBD2	TRBJ2-3	-	CASSLAGLAGERTDTQYF	TGTGCCAGCAGCTTGGCCGGACTAGCGGGAGAGCGGACAGATACGCAGTATTTT
TRBV6-5	15	TRBD2	TRBJ2-1	-	CASRDSGRPNNEQFF	TGTGCCAGCAGAGACAGCGGGAGGCCGAACAATGAGCAGTTCTTC
TRBV30	13	TRBD2	TRBJ2-1	-	CAWTGTSDHEQFF	TGTGCCTGGACCGGGACTAGCGACCATGAGCAGTTCTTC
TRBV18	14	-	TRBJ1-1	-	CASSPSKAGTEAFF	TGTGCCAGCTCGCCATCAAAGGCGGGCACTGAAGCTTTCTTT
TRBV11-3	13	-	TRBJ1-1	-	CASSLDGSTEAFF	TGTGCCAGCAGCCTAGACGGGAGCACTGAAGCTTTCTTT
TRBV6-5	14	-	TRBJ1-1	-	CASSYTGFGTEAFF	TGTGCCAGCAGTTACACGGGGTTCGGCACTGAAGCTTTCTTT
TRBV30	15	-	TRBJ2-1	-	CAWSVNSYRVNEQFF	TGTGCCTGGAGTGTTAACTCTTACCGGGTCAATGAGCAGTTCTTC
TRBV19	11	-	TRBJ2-1	-	CASSIRNEQFF	TGTGCCAGTAGTATACGGAATGAGCAGTTCTTC
TRBV30	17	TRBD1	TRBJ1-4	-	CAWSVTRTGTAHEKLFF	TGTGCCTGGAGTGTCACACGTACCGGGACAGCTCATGAAAAACTGTTTTTT
TRBV2	15	TRBD2	TRBJ2-7	-	CASSDFSGSDYEQYF	TGTGCCAGCAGTGATTTTAGCGGGAGCGACTACGAGCAGTACTTC
TRBV7-8	16	-	TRBJ1-3	-	CASSSMGGAWGNTIYF	TGTGCCAGCAGCTCGATGGGGGGGGCGTGGGGAAACACCATATATTTT
TRBV6-6	16	-	TRBJ2-3	-	CASSYSEGGIKDTQYF	TGTGCCAGCAGTTACTCAGAAGGGGGAATAAAAGATACGCAGTATTTT
TRBV6-5	15	-	TRBJ2-7	-	CASSGFTRITYEQYF	TGTGCCAGCAGCGGGTTTACTAGGATAACCTACGAGCAGTACTTC
TRBV5-1	15	TRBD2	TRBJ2-1	-	CASSPGGGWAGEQFF	TGCGCCAGCAGCCCCGGGGGGGGCTGGGCCGGCGAGCAGTTCTTC
TRBV19	15	-	TRBJ2-2	-	CASLRAGPNTGELFF	TGTGCCAGTTTAAGGGCAGGGCCGAACACCGGGGAGCTGTTTTTT
TRBV28	18	-	TRBJ1-3	-	CASSSLVMSNAPGNTIYF	TGTGCCAGCAGCTCTCTTGTGATGAGTAATGCGCCTGGAAACACCATATATTTT
TRBV6-5	15	-	TRBJ1-1	-	CASSYQLRGRDEAFF	TGTGCCAGCAGTTACCAATTACGGGGGAGAGATGAAGCTTTCTTT
TRBV15	17	TRBD1	TRBJ1-2	-	CATSRKGPGGFLYGYTF	TGTGCCACCAGCAGAAAAGGGCCAGGGGGCTTTCTATATGGCTACACCTTC
TRBV27	15	TRBD1	TRBJ2-2	-	CASSLWTGVTGELFF	TGTGCCAGCAGTTTATGGACAGGGGTCACCGGGGAGCTGTTTTTT
TRBV7-2	13	-	TRBJ2-7	-	CASSLELAYEQYF	TGTGCCAGCAGCTTAGAGCTAGCCTACGAGCAGTACTTC
TRBV7-2	15	-	TRBJ2-1	-	CASSLSSGLTNEQFF	TGTGCCAGCAGCTTATCCTCAGGACTGACGAATGAGCAGTTCTTC
TRBV27	17	TRBD1	TRBJ1-4	-	CASSLRDRASTNEKLFF	TGTGCCAGCAGTCTCCGGGACAGGGCGTCAACTAATGAAAAACTGTTTTTT
TRBV5-4	13	-	TRBJ1-4	-	CASSLADNEKLFF	TGTGCCAGCAGCTTGGCAGATAATGAAAAACTGTTTTTT
TRBV18	15	TRBD2	TRBJ2-7	medium-sized	CASSPPGLASYEQYF	TGTGCCAGCTCACCACCGGGACTAGCCTCCTACGAGCAGTACTTC
TRBV28	16	TRBD1	TRBJ1-5	-	CASSIPSRTGWQPQHF	TGTGCCAGCAGTATACCCTCGCGGACAGGGTGGCAGCCCCAGCATTTT
TRBV28	13	-	TRBJ2-1	-	CASSTPGLQRKFF	TGTGCCAGCAGTACCCCGGGACTCCAACGCAAGTTCTTC
TRBV27	14	-	TRBJ2-1	-	CASSFRITYNEQFF	TGTGCCAGCAGTTTCAGGATCACCTACAATGAGCAGTTCTTC
TRBV14	14	-	TRBJ2-7	-	CASSPRQTYYEQYF	TGTGCCAGCAGCCCTCGACAGACCTACTACGAGCAGTACTTC
TRBV6-5	13	-	TRBJ1-2	few	CASSYSTEYGYTF	TGTGCCAGCAGTTACTCGACGGAGTATGGCTACACCTTC
TRBV5-4	15	-	TRBJ2-2	-	CASSLARVNTGELFF	TGTGCCAGCAGCTTGGCCAGGGTTAACACCGGGGAGCTGTTTTTT
TRBV27	13	-	TRBJ2-7	-	CASSLGPTYEQYF	TGTGCCAGCAGTTTAGGGCCCACCTACGAGCAGTACTTC
TRBV19	14	-	TRBJ2-7	-	CASSINRRSYEQYF	TGTGCCAGTAGTATAAACCGGAGATCCTACGAGCAGTACTTC